This TCR beta chain appears in the sequencing data of a study of early T cells in non-severe SARS-CoV-2 infection. By sample share, this clonotype is medium-sized. From the 5' RACE reads, TCRdb called clonotypes with MiXCR, one entry per CDR3 protein. Of over 25,000 distinct CDR3 sequences in the sample, more than 4.5% were seen once. The germline V gene has CDR1 SNHLY and CDR2 FYNNEI. The CDR3 runs 14 residues. V dropped 5 bases and J dropped 12 bases, with 23 bases sitting between them. This chain links TRBV2 with TRBJ2-7; maybe TRBD1 (7 bases). The clonotype originates from an adult who was a healthcare worker with PCR-confirmed SARS-CoV-2 infection or an uninfected control (not recorded which). Sequencing was done on a sample of whole blood. The CDR3 loop reads CASSLRSEGARTYF. The CDR3 nucleotides are TGTGCCAGCAGTCTCCGCTCGGAGGGGGCGAGGACGTACTTC.